This T cell receptor beta chain originates from a study of radiotherapy plus CTLA-4 blockade in lung cancer. The data were produced by immunoSEQ multiplex PCR, yet TCRdb's version contains in-frame clones alone and is incomplete. The sample gives 11,000 to 15,000 clones, about two thirds of which show up once; 46% is in the top ten. Germline V gives CDR1 MNHNS, CDR2 SASEGT. The CDR3 sequence is 15 residues long. Trimming left V 5 bases short and J 4 bases short, with 17 bases between. The sample here was peripheral blood, taken from a patient treated with radiotherapy plus ipilimumab. This receptor was identified in a human donor with non-small cell lung cancer whose response to radiotherapy plus ipilimumab could not be evaluated. This rearrangement joins TRBV6-1 to TRBJ1-1; possible D gene TRBD1, 6 bases. The CDR3 protein is CASSPWGGQGTEAFF. The CDR3 DNA reads TGTGCCAGCAGTCCTTGGGGGGGGCAGGGCACTGAAGCTTTCTTT.